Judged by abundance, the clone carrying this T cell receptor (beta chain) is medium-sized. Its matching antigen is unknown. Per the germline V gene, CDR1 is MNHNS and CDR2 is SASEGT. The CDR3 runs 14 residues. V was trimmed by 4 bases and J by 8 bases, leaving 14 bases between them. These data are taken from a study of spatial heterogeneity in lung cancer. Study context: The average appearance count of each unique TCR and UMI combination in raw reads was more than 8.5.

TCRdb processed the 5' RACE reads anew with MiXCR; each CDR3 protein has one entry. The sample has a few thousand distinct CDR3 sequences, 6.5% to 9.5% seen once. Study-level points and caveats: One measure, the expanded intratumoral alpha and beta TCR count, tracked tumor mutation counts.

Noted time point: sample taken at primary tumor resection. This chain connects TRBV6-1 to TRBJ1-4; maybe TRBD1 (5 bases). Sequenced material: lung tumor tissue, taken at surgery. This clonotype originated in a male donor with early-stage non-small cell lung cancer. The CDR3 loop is CASSGTSVREKLFF. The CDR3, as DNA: TGTGCCAGCAGTGGGACATCGGTTAGAGAAAAACTGTTTTTT.